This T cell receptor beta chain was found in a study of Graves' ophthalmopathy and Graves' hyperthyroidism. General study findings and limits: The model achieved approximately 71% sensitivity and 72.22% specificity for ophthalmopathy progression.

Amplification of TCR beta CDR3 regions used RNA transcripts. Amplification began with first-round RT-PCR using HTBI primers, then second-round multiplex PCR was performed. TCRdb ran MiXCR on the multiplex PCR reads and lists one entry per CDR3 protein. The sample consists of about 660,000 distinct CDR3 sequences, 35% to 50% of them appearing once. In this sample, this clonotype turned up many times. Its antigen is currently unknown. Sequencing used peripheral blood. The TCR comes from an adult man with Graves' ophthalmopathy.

The DNA for the CDR3 is TGCGCCAGCAGTGCCGGGACTAGCGTGTACTTC. The encoded protein is CASSAGTSVYF. The chain has TRBV4-3 and TRBJ2-5, with TRBD2 matching 10 bases. The CDR3 has 11 amino acids. CDR1 is LGHNA and CDR2 is YSLEER in the germline V gene. V shed 6 bases and J 13 bases; nucleotides not matched to a gene: 5.